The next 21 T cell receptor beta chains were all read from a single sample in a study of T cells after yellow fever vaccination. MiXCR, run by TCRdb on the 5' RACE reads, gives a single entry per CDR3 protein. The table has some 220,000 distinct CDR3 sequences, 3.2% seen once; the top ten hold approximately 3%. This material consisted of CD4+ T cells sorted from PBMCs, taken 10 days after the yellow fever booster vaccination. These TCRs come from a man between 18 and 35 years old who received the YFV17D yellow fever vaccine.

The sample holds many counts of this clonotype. The DNA of the CDR3 is TGTGCCAGCAGCTTAGCGACAGGGAGAGGCTACACCTTC. Its translation: CASSLATGRGYTF. This chain uses TRBV7-9 with TRBJ1-2, with 7 bases identical to TRBD1. V gave up 0 bases and J gave up 8 bases; unmatched junction bases: 3. This CDR3 comprises 13 residues. Germline V gene lookup returns CDR1 SEHNR and CDR2 FQNEAQ (reference sequence).

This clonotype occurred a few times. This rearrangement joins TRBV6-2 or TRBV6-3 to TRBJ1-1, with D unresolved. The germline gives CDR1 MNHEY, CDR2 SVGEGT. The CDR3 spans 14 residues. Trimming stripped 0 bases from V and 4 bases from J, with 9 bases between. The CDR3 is CASSYSRVSTEAFF. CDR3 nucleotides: TGTGCCAGCAGTTACTCTAGAGTGAGCACTGAAGCTTTCTTT.

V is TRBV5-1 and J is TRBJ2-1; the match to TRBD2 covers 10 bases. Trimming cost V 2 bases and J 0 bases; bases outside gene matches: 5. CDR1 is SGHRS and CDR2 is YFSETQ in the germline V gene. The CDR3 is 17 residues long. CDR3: CASSFPAGGSSYNEQFF. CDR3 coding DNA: TGCGCCAGCAGCTTCCCAGCGGGGGGGAGCTCCTACAATGAGCAGTTCTTC.

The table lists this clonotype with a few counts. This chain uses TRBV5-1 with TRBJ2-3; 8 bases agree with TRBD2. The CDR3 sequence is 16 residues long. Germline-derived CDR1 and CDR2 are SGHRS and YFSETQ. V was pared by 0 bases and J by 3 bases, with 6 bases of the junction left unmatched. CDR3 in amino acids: CASSLDVAGITDTQYF. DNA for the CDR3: TGCGCCAGCAGCTTGGACGTAGCGGGGATTACAGATACGCAGTATTTT.

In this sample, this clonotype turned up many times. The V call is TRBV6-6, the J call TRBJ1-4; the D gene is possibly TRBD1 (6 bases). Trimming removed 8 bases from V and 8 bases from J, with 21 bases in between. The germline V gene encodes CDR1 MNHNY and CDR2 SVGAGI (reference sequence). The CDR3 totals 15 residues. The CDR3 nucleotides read TGTGCCAGCTCCATCACACGGGGGCTTGAGGAAAAACTGTTTTTT. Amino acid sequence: CASSITRGLEEKLFF.

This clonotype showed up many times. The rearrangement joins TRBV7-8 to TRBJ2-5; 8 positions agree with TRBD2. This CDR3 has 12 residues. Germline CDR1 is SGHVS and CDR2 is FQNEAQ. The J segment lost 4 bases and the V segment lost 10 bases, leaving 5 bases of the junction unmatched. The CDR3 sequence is CAIGGGVETQYF. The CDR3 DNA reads TGTGCCATCGGGGGGGGCGTAGAGACCCAGTACTTC.

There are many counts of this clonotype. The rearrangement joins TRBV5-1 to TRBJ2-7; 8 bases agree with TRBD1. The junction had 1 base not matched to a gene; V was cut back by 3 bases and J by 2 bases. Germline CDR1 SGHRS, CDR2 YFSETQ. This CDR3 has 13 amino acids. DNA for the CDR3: TGCGCCAGCAGCTCGGACAGGGCCTACGAGCAGTACTTC. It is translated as CASSSDRAYEQYF.

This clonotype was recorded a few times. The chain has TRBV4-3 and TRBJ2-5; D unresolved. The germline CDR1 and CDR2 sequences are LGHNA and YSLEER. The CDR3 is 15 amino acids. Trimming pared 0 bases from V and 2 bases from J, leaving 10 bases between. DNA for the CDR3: TGCGCCAGCAGCCAAGATACGGGCATGCAAGAGACCCAGTACTTC. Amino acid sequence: CASSQDTGMQETQYF.

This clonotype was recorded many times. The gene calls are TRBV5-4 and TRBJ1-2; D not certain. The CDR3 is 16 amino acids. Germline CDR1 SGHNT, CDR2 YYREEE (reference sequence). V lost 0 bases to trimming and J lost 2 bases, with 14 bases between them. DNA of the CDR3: TGTGCCAGCAGCTTGGTTTCCGGGCTTGAGAACTATGGCTACACCTTC. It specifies CASSLVSGLENYGYTF.

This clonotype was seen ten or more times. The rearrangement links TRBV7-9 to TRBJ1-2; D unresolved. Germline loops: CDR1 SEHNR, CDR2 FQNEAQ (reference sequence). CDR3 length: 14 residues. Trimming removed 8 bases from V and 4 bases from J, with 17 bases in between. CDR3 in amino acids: CASGFPGQLYGYTF. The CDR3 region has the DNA TGTGCCAGCGGGTTCCCCGGGCAGCTCTATGGCTACACCTTC.

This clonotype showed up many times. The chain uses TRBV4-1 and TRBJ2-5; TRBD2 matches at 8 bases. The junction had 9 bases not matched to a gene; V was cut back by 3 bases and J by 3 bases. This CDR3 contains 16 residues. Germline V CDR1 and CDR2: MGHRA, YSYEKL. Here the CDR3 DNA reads TGCGCCAGCAGCCACGTCCCCCGCGGGGGGAAAGAGACCCAGTACTTC. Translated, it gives CASSHVPRGGKETQYF.

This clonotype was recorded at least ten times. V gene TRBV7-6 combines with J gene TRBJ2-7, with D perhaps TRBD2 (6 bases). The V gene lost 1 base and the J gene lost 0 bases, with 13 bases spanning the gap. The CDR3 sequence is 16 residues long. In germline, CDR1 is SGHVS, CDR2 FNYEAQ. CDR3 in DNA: TGTGCCAGCAGCTTAGAGAGGAGGGAAGTCTCCTACGAGCAGTACTTC. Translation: CASSLERREVSYEQYF.

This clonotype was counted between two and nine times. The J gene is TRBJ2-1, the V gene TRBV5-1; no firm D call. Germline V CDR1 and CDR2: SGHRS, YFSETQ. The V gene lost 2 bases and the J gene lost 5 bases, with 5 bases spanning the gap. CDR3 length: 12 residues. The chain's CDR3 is CASSLEDNEQFF. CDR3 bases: TGCGCCAGCAGCTTAGAAGACAATGAGCAGTTCTTC.

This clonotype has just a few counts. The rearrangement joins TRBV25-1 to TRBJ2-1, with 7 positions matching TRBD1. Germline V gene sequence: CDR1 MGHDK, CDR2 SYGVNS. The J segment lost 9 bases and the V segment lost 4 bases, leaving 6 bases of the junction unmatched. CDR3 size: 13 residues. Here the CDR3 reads CASSVLQGSEQFF. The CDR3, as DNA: TGTGCCAGCAGTGTCCTACAGGGGAGTGAGCAGTTCTTC.

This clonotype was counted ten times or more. The CDR3 DNA reads as TGTGCCAGCAGCTCCAGGGGGCCAGAGACCCAGTACTTC. Its translation is CASSSRGPETQYF. This chain connects TRBV7-9 to TRBJ2-5; the match to TRBD1 covers 8 bases. This CDR3 has 13 amino acids. With 4 bases clipped from V and 4 bases from J, the junction kept 2 bases outside the gene matches. CDR1 is SEHNR and CDR2 is FQNEAQ in the germline V gene (reference sequence).

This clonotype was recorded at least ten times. The CDR3 region is CASSFGGNTEAFF. The CDR3 region has the DNA TGTGCCAGCAGCTTTGGGGGGAACACTGAAGCTTTCTTT. The chain couples TRBV7-2 to TRBJ1-1, with D possibly matching TRBD1 (5 bases). V lost 3 bases to trimming and J lost 1 base, with 6 bases between them. The CDR3 is 13 amino acids. Germline CDR1 reads SGHTA; CDR2 reads FQGNSA.

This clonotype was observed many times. This chain's CDR3 is CASSLEEGTYEQYV. In DNA form, the CDR3 reads TGTGCCAGCAGCTTAGAAGAGGGGACCTACGAGCAGTACGTC. The J gene is TRBJ2-7, the V gene TRBV7-8, with D possibly called TRBD1 or TRBD2 (5 bases each). CDR1 is SGHVS, CDR2 FQNEAQ, per germline. The CDR3 covers 14 residues. Trimming shortened V by 1 base and J by 2 bases, and 9 bases separated the two germline ends.

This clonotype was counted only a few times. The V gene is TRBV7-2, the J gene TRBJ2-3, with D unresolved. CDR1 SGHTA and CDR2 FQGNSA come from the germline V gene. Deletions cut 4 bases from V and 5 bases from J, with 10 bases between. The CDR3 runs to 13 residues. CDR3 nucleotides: TGTGCCAGCAGCTACTCTTCGGGAGATACGCAGTATTTT. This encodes CASSYSSGDTQYF.

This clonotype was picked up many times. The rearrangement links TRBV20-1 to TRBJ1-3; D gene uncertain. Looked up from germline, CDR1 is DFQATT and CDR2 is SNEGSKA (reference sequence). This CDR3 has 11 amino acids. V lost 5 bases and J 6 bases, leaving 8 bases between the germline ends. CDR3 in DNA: TGCAGTGCTCGAATATTAAACACCATATATTTT. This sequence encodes CSARILNTIYF.

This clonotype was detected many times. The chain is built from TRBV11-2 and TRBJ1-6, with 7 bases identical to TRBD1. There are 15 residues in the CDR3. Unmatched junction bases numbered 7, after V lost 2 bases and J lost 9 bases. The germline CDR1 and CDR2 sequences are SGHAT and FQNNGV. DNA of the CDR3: TGTGCCAGCAGCTTAAACCGGGACAGACTTTCACCCCTCCACTTT. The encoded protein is CASSLNRDRLSPLHF.

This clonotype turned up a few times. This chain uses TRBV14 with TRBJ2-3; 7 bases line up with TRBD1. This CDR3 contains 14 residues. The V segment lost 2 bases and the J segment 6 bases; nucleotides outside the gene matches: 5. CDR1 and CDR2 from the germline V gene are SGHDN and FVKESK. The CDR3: CASSQYNRGDTQYF. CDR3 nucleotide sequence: TGTGCCAGCAGCCAATACAACAGGGGTGATACGCAGTATTTT.